The following is a T cell receptor (beta chain) sequence with its context. The sample comes from a study of OX40 agonist ivuxolimab in advanced cancers. Profiled with immunoSEQ multiplex PCR; TCRdb holds only in-frame clones, not every one. This sample carries about 21,000 clones, 74% of them seen once, and the ten largest clones take around 33%. This TCR was recovered from an adult with an advanced solid tumor such as melanoma, head and neck, liver or kidney cancer. Sequenced material: CD4+ or CD8+ T cells sorted from blood, taken in a trial of the OX40 agonist ivuxolimab.

This CDR3 reads CASSFRQGMSTEAFF. As DNA, the CDR3 is TGTGCCAGCAGCTTCCGACAGGGGATGAGTACTGAAGCTTTCTTT. The rearrangement uses TRBV14 and TRBJ1-1; the match to TRBD1 covers 8 bases. The ends lost 5 bases at V and 5 bases at J; junction bases unmatched: 10. The germline CDR1 and CDR2 sequences are SGHDN and FVKESK. This CDR3 spans 15 amino acids.